One and the same sample provided the 26 T cell receptor beta chains below, sequenced in a study of shared clonotypes between healthy human individuals. Profiled with immunoSEQ multiplex PCR; TCRdb holds only in-frame clones, not every one. The sample has about 580,000 clones, 95% to 98% seen once. Naive CD8 cells lacked CD45RO, underwent positive selection for CCR7 and left out terminally differentiated effector memory CD45RA+ cells. The specimen was naive CD8+ T cells sorted from blood. The receptors shown here come from a man aged 30-40 years in good health.

The V call is TRBV7-3, the J call TRBJ2-3, with 7 nucleotides matching TRBD1. CDR1 and CDR2 (germline): SGHTA, FQGTGA. This CDR3 has 14 amino acids. The J segment lost 6 bases and the V segment lost 4 bases, leaving 7 bases of the junction unmatched. The CDR3 region has the DNA TGTGCCAGCAGCTCGACAGGGCTTGGGGATACGCAGTATTTT. Protein: CASSSTGLGDTQYF.

The chain employs TRBV27 and TRBJ1-5; D perhaps matches TRBD1 (5 bases). Germline V lookup: CDR1 MNHEY, CDR2 SMNVEV (reference sequence). The CDR3 spans 15 residues. V was pared by 6 bases and J by 5 bases, with 17 bases between. In DNA, the CDR3 is TGTGCCAGCAGGGGAAGATGGGGGGAGGATCAGCCCCAGCATTTT. It specifies CASRGRWGEDQPQHF.

This sequence joins TRBV28 and TRBJ2-6; D not resolved. This CDR3 is 15 amino acids long. Germline assignment: CDR1 MDHEN and CDR2 SYDVKM. The V end was cut by 6 bases, the J end by 5 bases, with 14 bases between. CDR3 coding DNA: TGTGCCAGCAGGCCCCCGAAGGGCTGGGCCAACGTCCTGACTTTC. Protein product: CASRPPKGWANVLTF.

CDR3 nucleotide sequence: TGCGCCAGCAGCCAACTTGGTGGGGTCGAGCAGTACTTC. Translated, it gives CASSQLGGVEQYF. The chain carries TRBV4-1 and TRBJ2-7; no firm D call. The germline V and J ends were trimmed by 2 bases and 6 bases, with 11 bases remaining between them. Per germline, CDR1 MGHRA and CDR2 YSYEKL. This CDR3 comprises 13 residues.

The chain is built from TRBV7-8 and TRBJ1-1; D perhaps matches TRBD1 (5 bases). The ends were cut back, 1 base at V and 3 bases at J, with 12 bases in the middle. The CDR3 has 15 residues. CDR1 and CDR2 (germline): SGHVS, FQNEAQ. CDR3 bases: TGTGCCAGCAGCTTAGGGCGGCGGGGGGACACTGAAGCTTTCTTT. This encodes CASSLGRRGDTEAFF.

On this clone: Distinct nucleotide sequences in the sample also encode this CDR3. The J gene is TRBJ2-1, the V gene TRBV27, with 9 bases aligning to TRBD2. CDR3 size: 16 residues. V lost 3 bases, J lost 4 bases, and 7 bases stayed unmatched. The germline CDR1 and CDR2 sequences are MNHEY and SMNVEV (reference sequence). The CDR3, as DNA: TGTGCCAGCAGTTTGGGGCTAGCGGGATCTTACAATGAGCAGTTCTTC. Protein sequence: CASSLGLAGSYNEQFF.

The chain links TRBV10-2 to TRBJ2-2; no clear D. The CDR3 contains 11 residues. Trimming took off 7 bases at V and 4 bases at J, with 4 bases between the two ends. CDR1 and CDR2 (germline): WSHSY, SAAADI. As DNA, the CDR3 is TGCGCCAGCAAAATCACCGGGGAGCTGTTTTTT. Amino acid sequence: CASKITGELFF.

The rearrangement links TRBV29-1 to TRBJ1-1; no definite D call. CDR1 and CDR2 (germline): SQVTM, ANQGSEA. The V and J ends lost 7 bases and 10 bases respectively, with 16 bases between them. The CDR3 loop spans 11 amino acids. The chain's CDR3 is CSAVDLERAFF. As DNA, the CDR3 is TGCAGCGCTGTCGATCTCGAGCGAGCTTTCTTT.

V is TRBV5-8 and J is TRBJ2-7, with no clear D. Germline values: CDR1 SGHTS, CDR2 YDEGEE. The V and J ends lost 3 bases and 2 bases respectively, with 12 bases between them. The CDR3 runs 14 residues. CDR3 protein: CASSSRTEPYEQYF. The CDR3 DNA sequence: TGTGCCAGCAGCTCCCGGACGGAGCCCTACGAGCAGTACTTC.

This clone was detected once. This sequence joins TRBV7-9 and TRBJ1-1; 8 nucleotides align to TRBD1. V was clipped by 5 bases and J by 5 bases; unmatched bases: 10. The CDR3 runs to 15 residues. The germline V gene encodes CDR1 SEHNR and CDR2 FQNEAQ (reference sequence). The CDR3 protein is CASSPSQGAYTEAFF. The DNA of the CDR3 is TGTGCCAGCAGCCCTTCCCAGGGGGCCTATACTGAAGCTTTCTTT.

The J gene is TRBJ2-1, the V gene TRBV4-1, with D perhaps TRBD1 (6 bases). Germline CDR1 MGHRA, CDR2 YSYEKL. V lost 0 bases and J lost 3, with 12 bases in between. This CDR3 has 16 amino acids. CDR3 sequence (DNA): TGCGCCAGCAGCCAAGATACAGGGCAGATCTACAATGAGCAGTTCTTC. Translation gives CASSQDTGQIYNEQFF.

The V and J genes are TRBV4-1 and TRBJ2-3; 10 bases map to TRBD1. With 4 bases clipped from V and 1 base from J, the junction kept 5 bases outside the gene matches. Germline CDR1 reads MGHRA; CDR2 reads YSYEKL. CDR3 length equals 16 residues. The CDR3 DNA follows: TGCGCCAGCAGCCGCGGGACAGGGGCCGGCACAGATACGCAGTATTTT. It codes for CASSRGTGAGTDTQYF.

The rearrangement joins TRBV7-8 to TRBJ1-1; perhaps TRBD1 as D (5 bases). The CDR3 is made up of 14 amino acids. V gave up 1 base and J gave up 8 bases, with 14 bases separating them. The V gene's germline CDR1 is SGHVS and CDR2 FQNEAQ. The CDR3 is CASSLGMGLYEAFF. CDR3 in DNA: TGTGCCAGCAGCTTAGGAATGGGACTGTACGAAGCTTTCTTT.

The chain has TRBV6-5 and TRBJ1-1, with D unclear. The CDR3 is 13 residues long. V lost 0 bases, J lost 5 bases, and 7 bases lay in between. The germline V gene encodes CDR1 MNHEY and CDR2 SVGAGI. CDR3 in amino acids: CASSYSPGTEAFF. The CDR3 nucleotides read TGTGCCAGCAGTTACTCGCCGGGAACTGAAGCTTTCTTT.

The V call is TRBV4-1, the J call TRBJ1-1, with 7 bases identical to TRBD1. The V segment lost 1 base and the J segment 3 bases; nucleotides outside the gene matches: 8. The CDR3 sequence is 16 residues long. CDR1 MGHRA and CDR2 YSYEKL come from the germline V gene. The DNA of the CDR3 is TGCGCCAGCAGCCAAGCGTTCAGGGGGGGAGACACTGAAGCTTTCTTT. It encodes CASSQAFRGGDTEAFF.

The chain employs TRBV30 and TRBJ2-7; 8 bases agree with TRBD1. J lost 0 bases, V lost 6 bases, and 7 bases had no gene match. The germline gives CDR1 GTSNPN, CDR2 SVGIG (reference sequence). The CDR3 is made up of 14 amino acids. The CDR3 nucleotides read TGTGCCTGCGTAAACAGGGGGTTCTCCTACGAGCAGTACTTC. Amino acids: CACVNRGFSYEQYF.

This clone has just one count. V gene TRBV4-1 combines with J gene TRBJ2-7, with 12 bases fitting TRBD2. The CDR3 spans 15 residues. V shed 0 bases, J shed 3 bases, and the junction held 0 bases outside the gene matches. Germline V gives CDR1 MGHRA, CDR2 YSYEKL. Here the CDR3 DNA reads TGCGCCAGCAGCCAAGAACTAGCGGGAGGCTACGAGCAGTACTTC. Translated: CASSQELAGGYEQYF.

Regarding this clone: The identical CDR3 is also encoded by other nucleotide sequences in the sample. The rearrangement joins TRBV18 to TRBJ2-7, with D possibly matching TRBD1 (5 bases). V lost 3 bases and J lost 0, with 6 bases in between. Germline V gene lookup returns CDR1 KGHSH and CDR2 LQKENI. The CDR3 totals 13 residues. The CDR3 here is CASSPRDSYEQYF. In DNA, the CDR3 is TGTGCCAGCTCACCCAGGGACTCCTACGAGCAGTACTTC.

The chain employs TRBV6-5 and TRBJ2-7; 8 bases line up with TRBD2. V was clipped by 5 bases and J by 7 bases; unmatched bases: 7. The germline gives CDR1 MNHEY, CDR2 SVGAGI. CDR3 size: 13 residues. The chain's CDR3 is CASSHGLAREQYF. CDR3 DNA sequence: TGTGCCAGCAGTCACGGACTAGCCCGGGAGCAGTACTTC.

The J gene is TRBJ2-1, the V gene TRBV7-9; TRBD2 matches 11 bases. The length of the CDR3 is 17 residues. Germline CDR1 reads SEHNR; CDR2 reads FQNEAQ (reference sequence). The junction had 6 bases not matched to a gene; V was cut back by 5 bases and J by 0 bases. CDR3 loop: CASSPFTSGSSYNEQFF. The CDR3 nucleotides read TGTGCCAGCAGCCCCTTCACTAGCGGGAGCTCCTACAATGAGCAGTTCTTC.

The CDR3 bases are TGTGCCAGCAGCACCGGGACAGGCATCCTCTCGGGGGGCTACACCTTC. It codes for CASSTGTGILSGGYTF. V usage is TRBV7-6 and J usage is TRBJ1-2; TRBD1 agrees at 8 bases. The CDR3 spans 16 residues. With 5 bases clipped from V and 8 bases from J, the junction kept 16 bases outside the gene matches. CDR1 is SGHVS and CDR2 is FNYEAQ in the germline V gene.

V is TRBV27 and J is TRBJ2-7; TRBD1 matches at 8 bases. The CDR3 loop spans 14 amino acids. CDR1 MNHEY and CDR2 SMNVEV come from the germline V gene (reference sequence). V shed 6 bases, J shed 3 bases, and the junction held 7 bases outside the gene matches. CDR3 in amino acids: CASRTGTGYYEQYF. DNA for the CDR3: TGTGCCAGCAGGACCGGGACAGGTTACTACGAGCAGTACTTC.

V gene TRBV6-5 combines with J gene TRBJ2-1; TRBD2 matches 9 bases. Germline V gene lookup returns CDR1 MNHEY and CDR2 SVGAGI. Germline trimming cut 2 bases from V and 6 bases from J; bases unmatched to any gene: 5. The CDR3 runs to 15 residues. The CDR3 protein is CASSYVAGEGNEQFF. The DNA for the CDR3 is TGTGCCAGCAGTTACGTAGCGGGAGAAGGCAATGAGCAGTTCTTC.

V is TRBV5-4 and J is TRBJ2-1; D uncertain. The CDR3 is 12 amino acids. The V end was cut by 4 bases, the J end by 8 bases, with 10 bases between. Germline loops: CDR1 SGHNT, CDR2 YYREEE (reference sequence). DNA of the CDR3: TGTGCCAGCAGCGGTCTCGGCTATGAGCAGTTCTTC. Translated: CASSGLGYEQFF. The variable domain in full, with the rest retrieved from reference TRBV5-4 and TRBJ2-1, is ETGVTQSPTHLIKTRGQQVTLRCSSQSGHNTVSWYQQALGQGPQFIFQYYREEENGRGNFPPRFSGLQFPNYSSELNVNALELDDSALYLCASSGLGYEQFFGPGTRLTVL.

The chain combines TRBV4-1 with TRBJ2-2; 9 nucleotides align to TRBD2. Germline-derived CDR1 and CDR2 are MGHRA and YSYEKL. This CDR3 contains 16 residues. J gave up 4 bases and V 6 bases, and 9 bases lay outside the gene matches. Here the CDR3 DNA reads TGCGCCAGCAGAGAGCGGGAGGCCAGCGGCACCGGGGAGCTGTTTTTT. This gives the protein CASREREASGTGELFF.

The V call is TRBV5-1, the J call TRBJ2-3; 10 bases line up with TRBD1. Germline CDR1 SGHRS, CDR2 YFSETQ. Losses at the gene ends were 2 bases for V and 4 bases for J; bases not matched to a gene: 4. The CDR3 consists of 15 residues. CDR3 in DNA: TGCGCCAGCAGCTTATACGGGACAGGGGCAGATACGCAGTATTTT. Its protein product is CASSLYGTGADTQYF. Drawing the rest from reference TRBV5-1 and TRBJ2-3, the complete variable domain is KAGVTQTPRYLIKTRGQQVTLSCSPISGHRSVSWYQQTPGQGLQFLFEYFSETQRNKGNFPGRFSGRQFSNSRSEMNVSTLELGDSALYLCASSLYGTGADTQYFGPGTRLTVL.